One and the same sample provided the 3 T cell receptor beta chains below, sequenced in a study of regulatory T cells in long-lasting Graves disease. Library construction for TCR beta used iRepertoire HTBI primers and Arm-PCR of CDR3 regions. Each CDR3 protein gets one entry after TCRdb re-called the multiplex PCR reads with MiXCR. Of 250,000 to 300,000 distinct CDR3 sequences in the sample, roughly a fifth were seen once. Stated time point: persistent/refractory GD, antithyroid drugs over 5 years with positive TRAb. Construction of the TCR library relied on RNA isolated from PBMCs. The sample in question was peripheral blood mononuclear cells (PBMCs), obtained when the disease was refractory, from a patient treated with antithyroid drugs. The source of these receptors is a female donor with Graves disease.

This clonotype appeared many times. The chain joins TRBV7-9 to TRBJ1-4, with D uncertain. In germline, CDR1 is SEHNR, CDR2 FQNEAQ (reference sequence). Trimming took off 5 bases at V and 8 bases at J, with 18 bases between the two ends. CDR3 size: 15 residues. The DNA of the CDR3 is TGTGCCAGCAGCACTAGCGTGACAAGAGGGGAAAAACTGTTTTTT. The encoded protein is CASSTSVTRGEKLFF.

This clonotype was detected only a few times. This sequence joins TRBV7-2 and TRBJ2-2, with 7 bases matching TRBD2. The germline CDR1 and CDR2 sequences are SGHTA and FQGNSA. Trimming took 5 bases from V and 2 from J; bases not matched to a gene: 5. There are 15 residues in the CDR3. The CDR3 DNA is TGTGCCAGCAGCCACAGCGGGGCTAACACCGGGGAGCTGTTTTTT. Encoded protein: CASSHSGANTGELFF.

This clonotype was detected only a few times. This chain links TRBV6-1 with TRBJ2-7; D is unresolved. With 6 bases removed from V and 3 bases from J, the gap between germline ends came to 9 bases. This CDR3 is 12 amino acids long. Germline V gives CDR1 MNHNS, CDR2 SASEGT. Here the CDR3 reads CASRSTVYEQYF. CDR3 DNA: TGTGCCAGCAGGTCGACTGTCTACGAGCAGTACTTC.